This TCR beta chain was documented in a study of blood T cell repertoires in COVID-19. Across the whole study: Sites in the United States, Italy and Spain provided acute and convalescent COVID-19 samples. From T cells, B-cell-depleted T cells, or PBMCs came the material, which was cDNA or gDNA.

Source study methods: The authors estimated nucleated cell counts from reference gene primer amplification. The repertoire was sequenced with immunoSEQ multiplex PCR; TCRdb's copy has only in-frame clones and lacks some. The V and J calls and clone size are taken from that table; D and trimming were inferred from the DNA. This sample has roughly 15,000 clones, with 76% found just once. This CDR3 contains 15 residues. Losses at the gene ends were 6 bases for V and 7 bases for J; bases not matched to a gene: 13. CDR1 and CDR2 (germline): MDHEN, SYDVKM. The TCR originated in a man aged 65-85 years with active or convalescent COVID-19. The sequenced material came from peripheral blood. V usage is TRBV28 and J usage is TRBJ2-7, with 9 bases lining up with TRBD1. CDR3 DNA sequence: TGTGCCAGCAGCCCTCGACAGGGGGTATTGTGGGAGCAGTACTTC. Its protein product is CASSPRQGVLWEQYF. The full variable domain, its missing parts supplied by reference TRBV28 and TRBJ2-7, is DVKVTQSSRYLVKRTGEKVFLECVQDMDHENMFWYRQDPGLGLRLIYFSYDVKMKEKGDIPEGYSVSREKKERFSLILESASTNQTSMYLCASSPRQGVLWEQYFGPGTRLTVT.